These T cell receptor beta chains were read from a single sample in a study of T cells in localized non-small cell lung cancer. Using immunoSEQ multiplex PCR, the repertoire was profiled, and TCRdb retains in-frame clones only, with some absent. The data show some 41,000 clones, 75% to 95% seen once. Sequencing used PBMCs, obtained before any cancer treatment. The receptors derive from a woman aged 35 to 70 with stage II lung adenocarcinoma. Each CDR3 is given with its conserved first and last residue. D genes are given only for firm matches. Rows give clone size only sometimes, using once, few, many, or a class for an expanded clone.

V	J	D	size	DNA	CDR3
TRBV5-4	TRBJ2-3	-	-	TGTGCCAGCAGCTTGGGGGGCACAGATACGCAGTATTTT	CASSLGGTDTQYF
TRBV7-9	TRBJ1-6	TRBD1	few	TGTGCCAGCAGCCCACCCCCAGGGGGCGATTCACCCCTCCACTTT	CASSPPPGGDSPLHF
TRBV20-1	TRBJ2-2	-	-	TGCAGTGCACATAATACCGGGGAGCTGTTTTTT	CSAHNTGELFF
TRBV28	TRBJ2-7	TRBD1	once	TGTGCCAGCAGAAGATCCACAGGGGGCTCCTCCTACGAGCAGTACTTC	CASRRSTGGSSYEQYF
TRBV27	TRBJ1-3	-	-	TGTGCCAGCAGAAAACAGGGTGCAGGAAACACCATATATTTT	CASRKQGAGNTIYF
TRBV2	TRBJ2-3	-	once	TGTGCCAGCAGTCTTAGCACAGATACGCAGTATTTT	CASSLSTDTQYF
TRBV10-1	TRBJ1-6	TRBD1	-	TGCGCCAGCAGTGCGGGACAGACAAATTCACCCCTCCACTTT	CASSAGQTNSPLHF
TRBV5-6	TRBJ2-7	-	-	TGTGCCAGCAGCTTGGGGCGCGGTGCCGAGCAGTACTTC	CASSLGRGAEQYF
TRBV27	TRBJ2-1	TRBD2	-	TGTGCCAGCAGTTACCTCAGGACTAGCGGGTACAATGAGCAGTTCTTC	CASSYLRTSGYNEQFF
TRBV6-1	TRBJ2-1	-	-	TGTGCCAGCAGTGAAGCGGGCAACCACAATGAGCAGTTCTTC	CASSEAGNHNEQFF
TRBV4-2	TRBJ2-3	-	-	TGTGCCAGCAGCCCCAAGGGACCTGCAGATACGCAGTATTTT	CASSPKGPADTQYF
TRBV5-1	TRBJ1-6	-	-	TGCGCCAGCAGCCCCGCGGCGAGCTCCTATAATTCACCCCTCCACTTT	CASSPAASSYNSPLHF
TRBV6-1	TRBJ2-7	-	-	TGTGCCAGCAGTGAGATTGGTTTCGAGCAGTACTTC	CASSEIGFEQYF
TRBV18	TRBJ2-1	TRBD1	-	TGTGCCAGCTCACTTGGACAGGCTAGGAGGTACAATGAGCAGTTCTTC	CASSLGQARRYNEQFF
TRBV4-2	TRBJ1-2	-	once	TGTGCCAGCAGCCCGCCACGGGGCAGCCGCCTACATGGCTACACCTTC	CASSPPRGSRLHGYTF
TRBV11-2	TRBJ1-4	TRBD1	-	TGTGCCAGCAGCTTAAGAGGGGGCGCACCTGAAAAACTGTTTTTT	CASSLRGGAPEKLFF
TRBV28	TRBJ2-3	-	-	TGTGCCAGCAGTTTATCCCAGGCCCCCCGCACAGATACGCAGTATTTT	CASSLSQAPRTDTQYF
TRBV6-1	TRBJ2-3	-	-	TGTGCCAGCAGTGAATTATGGGCAGATACGCAGTATTTT	CASSELWADTQYF
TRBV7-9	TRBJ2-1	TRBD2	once	TGTGCCAGCAGCCCGACCAGCGGGAGCCCCTACAATGAGCAGTTCTTC	CASSPTSGSPYNEQFF
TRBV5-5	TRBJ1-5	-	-	TGTGCCAGCAGCTTGGGAGGGGATCAGCCCCAGCATTTT	CASSLGGDQPQHF
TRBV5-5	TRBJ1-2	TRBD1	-	TGTGCCAGCAGCTCGACAGGGGGTATGAACTACACCTTC	CASSSTGGMNYTF
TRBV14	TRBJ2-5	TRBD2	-	TGTGCCAGCAGCCAAGAACGGCTAGCGGGAGCAGAGACCCAGTACTTC	CASSQERLAGAETQYF
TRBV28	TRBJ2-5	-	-	TGTGCCAGCAGTTTTACAGGGACTAACCAAGAGACCCAGTACTTC	CASSFTGTNQETQYF
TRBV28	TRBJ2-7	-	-	TGTGCCAGCAGGGTTTGGACCACGGACGAGCAGTACTTC	CASRVWTTDEQYF
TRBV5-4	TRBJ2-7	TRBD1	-	TGTGCCAGCAGCCCTTGGACAGGATCCTACGAGCAGTACTTC	CASSPWTGSYEQYF
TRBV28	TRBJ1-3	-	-	TGTGCCAGCAGACCCGGGACCTCCAGAAACACCATATATTTT	CASRPGTSRNTIYF
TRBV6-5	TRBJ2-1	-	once	TGTGCCAGCAGTCCTCTTGCAAGTACAAATGAGCAGTTCTTC	CASSPLASTNEQFF
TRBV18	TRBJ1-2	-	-	TGTGCCAGCTCACCAGGGTTGAGCGACTACACCTTC	CASSPGLSDYTF
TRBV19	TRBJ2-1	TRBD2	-	TGTGCCAGTAGTATCTCCTCAGCGGGGGGGCGCAATGAGCAGTTCTTC	CASSISSAGGRNEQFF
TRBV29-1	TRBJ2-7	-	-	TGCAGCGTTGAGGGGTTCGGTACAGGGTCGGACGAGCAGTACTTC	CSVEGFGTGSDEQYF
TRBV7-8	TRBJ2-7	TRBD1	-	TGTGCCAGCAGCTTAGTTGGGGGGCCAGGGGGCACCTCCTACGAGCAGTACTTC	CASSLVGGPGGTSYEQYF
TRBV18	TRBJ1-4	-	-	TGTGCCAGCTCACCAAGGGGGAATAGTAATGAAAAACTGTTTTTT	CASSPRGNSNEKLFF
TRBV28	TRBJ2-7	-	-	TGTGCCAGCAGTTCCGGGACAAGTTCCTACGAGCAGTACTTC	CASSSGTSSYEQYF
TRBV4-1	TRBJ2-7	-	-	TGCGCCAGCAGCCAAGGAGGGGGCTACGAGCAGTACTTC	CASSQGGGYEQYF
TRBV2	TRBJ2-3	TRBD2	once	TGTGCCAGCAGGGGGAGCGGGAGAAGCACAGATACGCAGTATTTT	CASRGSGRSTDTQYF
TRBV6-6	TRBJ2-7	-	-	TGTGCCAGCAGTTACACTCGGGCTAGCGTCTCCTACGAGCAGTACTTC	CASSYTRASVSYEQYF
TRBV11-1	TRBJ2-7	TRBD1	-	TGTGCCAGCAGCTTGGACAGGGGGCGATCCTACGAGCAGTACTTC	CASSLDRGRSYEQYF
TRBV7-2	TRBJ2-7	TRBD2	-	TGTGCCAGCAGCCGGACTAGGTACGAGCAGTACTTC	CASSRTRYEQYF
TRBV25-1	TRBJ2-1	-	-	TGTGCCAGCAGTGAGAGGGCTAGTGGGAGTTATGAGCAGTTCTTC	CASSERASGSYEQFF
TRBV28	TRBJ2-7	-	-	TGTGCCAGCAGGCAGGACTACGAGCAGTACTTC	CASRQDYEQYF
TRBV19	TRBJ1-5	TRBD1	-	TGTGCCAGTAGTCTACCCAGGGGGCTTAACAATCAGCCCCAGCATTTT	CASSLPRGLNNQPQHF
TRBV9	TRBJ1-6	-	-	TGTGCCACCGGGGCGTCCTATAATTCACCCCTCCACTTT	CATGASYNSPLHF
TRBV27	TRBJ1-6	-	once	TGTGCCAGCAGTTTATTGGAGGGGACTAAGGATTCACCCCTCCACTTT	CASSLLEGTKDSPLHF
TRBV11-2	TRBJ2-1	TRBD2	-	TGTGCCAGCAGCTTGGAGCTAGCGGGGGGTGAGCAGTTCTTC	CASSLELAGGEQFF
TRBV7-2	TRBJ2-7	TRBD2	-	TGTGCCAGCAGCTTAGCGGGGGCTAGCGGGGTCTACGAGCAGTACTTC	CASSLAGASGVYEQYF